The 25 T cell receptor beta chains in this list originate from one sample, sequenced in a study of T cell responses to AZD1222 COVID-19 vaccine. Clones were read by immunoSEQ multiplex PCR, and TCRdb kept only the in-frame ones, dropping some. The top ten hold around 1.5% of the sample, which has some 150,000 clones, roughly nine tenths seen once. Material: peripheral blood, obtained 28 days after the second AZD1222 dose. Receptors originate from an adult who received the AZD1222 COVID-19 vaccine.

This clone was seen a handful of times. This rearrangement joins TRBV2 to TRBJ1-1, with D possibly matching TRBD1 (5 bases). Germline-derived CDR1 and CDR2 are SNHLY and FYNNEI. The CDR3 is 14 amino acids. The germline V and J ends were trimmed by 5 bases and 2 bases, with 12 bases remaining between them. This chain's CDR3 is CASSRGDRNTEAFF. The CDR3 region has the DNA TGTGCCAGCAGTCGGGGGGACCGAAACACTGAAGCTTTCTTT. Drawing the rest from reference TRBV2 and TRBJ1-1, the complete variable domain is EPEVTQTPSHQVTQMGQEVILRCVPISNHLYFYWYRQILGQKVEFLVSFYNNEISEKSEIFDDQFSVERPDGSNFTLKIRSTKLEDSAMYFCASSRGDRNTEAFFGQGTRLTVV.

The chain has TRBV3-1 (or the pseudogene TRBV3-2) and TRBJ1-1; unclear D gene. V was clipped by 1 base and J by 1 base, with 13 bases between them. The germline V gene encodes CDR1 LGHDT and CDR2 YNNKEL (reference sequence). CDR3 size: 16 residues. CDR3: CASSQVGNLGNTEAFF. DNA of the CDR3: TGTGCCAGCAGCCAAGTTGGCAACTTGGGGAACACTGAAGCTTTCTTT.

This clone was seen a handful of times. This sequence joins TRBV5-1 and TRBJ1-6, with 7 bases fitting TRBD1. The junction had 3 bases not matched to a gene; V was cut back by 1 base and J by 2 bases. CDR3 length: 16 residues. Germline V gene lookup returns CDR1 SGHRS and CDR2 YFSETQ. CDR3 protein: CASSLTGDPYNSPLHF. DNA for the CDR3: TGCGCCAGCAGCTTGACAGGGGACCCCTATAATTCACCCCTCCACTTT. Supplemented by reference TRBV5-1 and TRBJ1-6, the full variable domain reads KAGVTQTPRYLIKTRGQQVTLSCSPISGHRSVSWYQQTPGQGLQFLFEYFSETQRNKGNFPGRFSGRQFSNSRSEMNVSTLELGDSALYLCASSLTGDPYNSPLHFGNGTRLTVT.

The J gene is TRBJ1-1, the V gene TRBV28; no definite D call. The CDR3 extends over 14 amino acids. Germline CDR1 and CDR2: MDHEN and SYDVKM. Trimming cost V 2 bases and J 3 bases, with 10 bases left between them. The CDR3 sequence is CASSLPGPYTEAFF. CDR3 bases: TGTGCCAGCAGTTTACCAGGACCGTACACTGAAGCTTTCTTT.

V and J are TRBV9 and TRBJ2-1; the D gene is possibly TRBD2 (7 bases). Germline V gene lookup returns CDR1 SGDLS and CDR2 YYNGEE. CDR3 length equals 16 residues. The V and J ends lost 4 bases and 2 bases respectively, with 16 bases between them. The CDR3 DNA is TGTGCCAGCAGCCCTAGAGGCGGGGGCACCTACAATGAGCAGTTCTTC. Translating gives CASSPRGGGTYNEQFF.

This rearrangement joins TRBV18 to TRBJ1-1; the D is unclear. Trimming removed 7 bases at V and 0 bases at J, with 9 bases between. The CDR3 sequence is 13 residues long. Per germline, CDR1 KGHSH and CDR2 LQKENI. The CDR3 DNA reads TGTGCCAGCTTTCCCGTCATGAACACTGAAGCTTTCTTT. Encoded protein: CASFPVMNTEAFF.

The rearrangement links TRBV5-4 to TRBJ1-1, with TRBD1 as a possible D gene (5 bases). The CDR3 loop spans 14 amino acids. Trimming took off 3 bases at V and 6 bases at J, with 15 bases between the two ends. Germline values: CDR1 SGHNT, CDR2 YYREEE (reference sequence). In nucleotides, the CDR3 is TGTGCCAGCAGCTCGCCAAGGGGACGTCCTGAAGCTTTCTTT. Protein sequence: CASSSPRGRPEAFF. Complete variable domain (other parts from reference TRBV5-4 and TRBJ1-1): ETGVTQSPTHLIKTRGQQVTLRCSSQSGHNTVSWYQQALGQGPQFIFQYYREEENGRGNFPPRFSGLQFPNYSSELNVNALELDDSALYLCASSSPRGRPEAFFGQGTRLTVV.

This clone was seen just once. The chain carries TRBV2 and TRBJ1-1; 12 nucleotides agree with TRBD1. Germline CDR1 SNHLY, CDR2 FYNNEI. The CDR3 consists of 14 residues. V trimming: 5 bases; J trimming: 10 bases; junction bases outside the gene matches: 8. The CDR3 protein is CASSSLGDRGPAFF. As DNA, the CDR3 is TGTGCCAGCAGTTCTTTAGGGGACAGGGGGCCAGCTTTCTTT.

V usage is TRBV18 and J usage is TRBJ2-1; no reliable D call. The CDR3 is 13 amino acids. Germline V CDR1 and CDR2: KGHSH, LQKENI. Trimming left V 6 bases short and J 1 base short, with 7 bases between. Here the CDR3 reads CASSPDSYNEQFF. CDR3 nucleotide sequence: TGTGCCAGCTCCCCGGATTCCTACAATGAGCAGTTCTTC.

The rearrangement joins TRBV2 to TRBJ2-1; D possibly uses TRBD1 or TRBD2 (6 bases each). The CDR3 has 14 amino acids. Germline V gene data show CDR1 as SNHLY and CDR2 as FYNNEI. Trimming removed 3 bases from V and 7 bases from J, with 13 bases in between. The DNA for the CDR3 is TGTGCCAGCAGTGAGGTGGGGGGCGGGAATGAGCAGTTCTTC. Its protein product is CASSEVGGGNEQFF.

This clone has a handful of counts. The chain carries TRBV9 and TRBJ2-1; D remains unclear. CDR3 length equals 15 residues. V was shortened by 0 bases and J by 2 bases, with 9 bases between the two germline ends. Per the germline V gene, CDR1 is SGDLS and CDR2 is YYNGEE. DNA of the CDR3: TGTGCCAGCAGCGTAGAAGGATCTACCTACAATGAGCAGTTCTTC. It specifies CASSVEGSTYNEQFF.

The J gene is TRBJ2-2, the V gene TRBV30, with D uncertain. The CDR3 sequence is 13 residues long. Germline V gene sequence: CDR1 GTSNPN, CDR2 SVGIG (reference sequence). Trimming removed 2 bases at V and 4 bases at J, with 8 bases between. This CDR3 is CAWSLAVTGELFF. The DNA for the CDR3 is TGTGCCTGGAGTCTCGCAGTCACCGGGGAGCTGTTTTTT.

This clone was seen a few times. This chain connects TRBV3-1 (or the pseudogene TRBV3-2) to TRBJ2-7; no definite D call. Germline loops: CDR1 LGHDT, CDR2 YNNKEL (reference sequence). The V end was cut by 0 bases, the J end by 1 base, with 13 bases between. The CDR3 has 16 residues. CDR3 DNA: TGTGCCAGCAGCCAAGATGGGCTAGATGGGTCCTACGAGCAGTACTTC. Translated, it gives CASSQDGLDGSYEQYF.

In its sample, this clone was seen a few times. The rearrangement joins TRBV10-3 to TRBJ1-6; D unresolved. This CDR3 has 13 amino acids. Germline-derived CDR1 and CDR2 are ENHRY and SYGVKD. V lost 7 bases, J lost 7 bases, and 11 bases lay in between. The CDR3, as DNA: TGTGCCATCACAAAGGACCGGAATTCACCCCTCCACTTT. This gives the protein CAITKDRNSPLHF.

CDR3 sequence (DNA): TGTGCCAGCAGCTCGGGGAGTTTTCAAGAGACCCAGTACTTC. Amino acid sequence: CASSSGSFQETQYF. V gene TRBV5-4 combines with J gene TRBJ2-5; maybe TRBD2 (5 bases). Deletions cut 3 bases from V and 2 bases from J, with 11 bases between. The CDR3 sequence is 14 residues long. Germline CDR1 SGHNT, CDR2 YYREEE (reference sequence).

The rearrangement uses TRBV12-3 or TRBV12-4 and TRBJ1-1, with TRBD1 as a possible D gene (6 bases). The ends were cut back, 6 bases at V and 4 bases at J, with 12 bases in the middle. CDR3 size: 13 residues. CDR3 amino acids: CASRLQGSTEAFF. DNA for the CDR3: TGTGCCAGCAGATTACAGGGATCCACTGAAGCTTTCTTT.

The chain has TRBV12-3 or TRBV12-4 and TRBJ2-7; D might be TRBD1 or TRBD2, each matching 5 bases. CDR3 length: 13 residues. Trimming took 6 bases from V and 7 from J, leaving 16 bases between them. In DNA form, the CDR3 reads TGTGCCAGCAGACCACGGACTTCAGGGGAGCAGTACTTC. Amino acid sequence: CASRPRTSGEQYF.

V usage is TRBV10-1 and J usage is TRBJ2-5, with 7 bases lining up with TRBD2. Germline CDR1 and CDR2: WNHNN and SYGVQD (reference sequence). The V segment lost 10 bases and the J segment 4 bases; nucleotides outside the gene matches: 24. CDR3 length equals 18 residues. The chain's CDR3 is CATAPGTTKPDGGETQYF. The DNA of the CDR3 is TGCGCCACTGCCCCAGGGACTACGAAGCCCGACGGTGGAGAGACCCAGTACTTC.

This clone was found once. In the same sample, other DNA sequences code for this CDR3. The V gene is TRBV27, the J gene TRBJ1-1; D gene unclear. The V and J ends lost 0 bases and 2 bases respectively, with 4 bases between them. The CDR3 extends over 13 amino acids. Looked up from germline, CDR1 is MNHEY and CDR2 is SMNVEV (reference sequence). CDR3 coding DNA: TGTGCCAGCAGTTTATCCCCTAACACTGAAGCTTTCTTT. It yields the protein CASSLSPNTEAFF.

The genes are TRBV18 and TRBJ2-1; 8 nucleotides agree with TRBD2. Trimming at V came to 3 bases and at J to 7 bases, leaving 8 bases not matched to a gene. The CDR3 has 15 residues. Germline-derived CDR1 and CDR2 are KGHSH and LQKENI. CDR3 nucleotides: TGTGCCAGCTCACCTGCGAGCGGGAGTAGTAATGAGCAGTTCTTC. This codes for CASSPASGSSNEQFF.

J is TRBJ2-7 and V is TRBV18; D is possibly TRBD1 (5 bases). CDR1 KGHSH and CDR2 LQKENI come from the germline V gene. V gave up 2 bases and J gave up 6 bases, with 14 bases separating them. The CDR3 totals 14 residues. The CDR3 DNA follows: TGTGCCAGCTCACCAATGATGTCGCAGGGCGAGCAGTACTTC. Protein: CASSPMMSQGEQYF.

This chain links TRBV3-1 (or the pseudogene TRBV3-2) with TRBJ1-6; the D gene is possibly TRBD1 (6 bases). Germline values: CDR1 LGHDT, CDR2 YNNKEL (reference sequence). V was shortened by 3 bases and J by 7 bases, with 16 bases between the two germline ends. This CDR3 contains 16 residues. CDR3 protein: CASSQEKDSTNSPLHF. The CDR3 bases are TGTGCCAGCAGCCAGGAGAAGGACAGCACGAATTCACCCCTCCACTTT.

V and J are TRBV5-1 and TRBJ2-2; D assignment may be TRBD1 or TRBD2 (5 bases each). V lost 3 bases to trimming and J lost 0 bases, with 12 bases between them. Germline V gene lookup returns CDR1 SGHRS and CDR2 YFSETQ. The CDR3 contains 16 residues. The CDR3 sequence: CASSYSGTANTGELFF. In DNA, the CDR3 is TGCGCCAGCAGCTATTCCGGGACGGCGAACACCGGGGAGCTGTTTTTT.

The chain carries TRBV27 and TRBJ1-1; 10 bases map to TRBD1. This CDR3 comprises 15 residues. The V segment lost 5 bases and the J segment 1 base; nucleotides outside the gene matches: 4. Germline V gives CDR1 MNHEY, CDR2 SMNVEV (reference sequence). DNA for the CDR3: TGTGCCAGCAGTCGGACAGGGGGACAGAACACTGAAGCTTTCTTT. This encodes CASSRTGGQNTEAFF.

The V and J genes are TRBV19 and TRBJ1-2; TRBD1 might be the D (5 bases). This CDR3 is 16 amino acids long. CDR1 and CDR2 (germline): LNHDA, SQIVND (reference sequence). Trimming removed 5 bases from V and 4 bases from J, with 20 bases in between. CDR3 protein: CASSAWGSGAGYGYTF. The CDR3 nucleotides are TGTGCCAGTAGTGCGTGGGGAAGCGGGGCTGGCTATGGCTACACCTTC. Together with reference TRBV19 and TRBJ1-2, the CDR3 gives the full variable domain: DGGITQSPKYLFRKEGQNVTLSCEQNLNHDAMYWYRQDPGQGLRLIYYSQIVNDFQKGDIAEGYSVSREKKESFPLTVTSAQKNPTAFYLCASSAWGSGAGYGYTFGSGTRLTVV.